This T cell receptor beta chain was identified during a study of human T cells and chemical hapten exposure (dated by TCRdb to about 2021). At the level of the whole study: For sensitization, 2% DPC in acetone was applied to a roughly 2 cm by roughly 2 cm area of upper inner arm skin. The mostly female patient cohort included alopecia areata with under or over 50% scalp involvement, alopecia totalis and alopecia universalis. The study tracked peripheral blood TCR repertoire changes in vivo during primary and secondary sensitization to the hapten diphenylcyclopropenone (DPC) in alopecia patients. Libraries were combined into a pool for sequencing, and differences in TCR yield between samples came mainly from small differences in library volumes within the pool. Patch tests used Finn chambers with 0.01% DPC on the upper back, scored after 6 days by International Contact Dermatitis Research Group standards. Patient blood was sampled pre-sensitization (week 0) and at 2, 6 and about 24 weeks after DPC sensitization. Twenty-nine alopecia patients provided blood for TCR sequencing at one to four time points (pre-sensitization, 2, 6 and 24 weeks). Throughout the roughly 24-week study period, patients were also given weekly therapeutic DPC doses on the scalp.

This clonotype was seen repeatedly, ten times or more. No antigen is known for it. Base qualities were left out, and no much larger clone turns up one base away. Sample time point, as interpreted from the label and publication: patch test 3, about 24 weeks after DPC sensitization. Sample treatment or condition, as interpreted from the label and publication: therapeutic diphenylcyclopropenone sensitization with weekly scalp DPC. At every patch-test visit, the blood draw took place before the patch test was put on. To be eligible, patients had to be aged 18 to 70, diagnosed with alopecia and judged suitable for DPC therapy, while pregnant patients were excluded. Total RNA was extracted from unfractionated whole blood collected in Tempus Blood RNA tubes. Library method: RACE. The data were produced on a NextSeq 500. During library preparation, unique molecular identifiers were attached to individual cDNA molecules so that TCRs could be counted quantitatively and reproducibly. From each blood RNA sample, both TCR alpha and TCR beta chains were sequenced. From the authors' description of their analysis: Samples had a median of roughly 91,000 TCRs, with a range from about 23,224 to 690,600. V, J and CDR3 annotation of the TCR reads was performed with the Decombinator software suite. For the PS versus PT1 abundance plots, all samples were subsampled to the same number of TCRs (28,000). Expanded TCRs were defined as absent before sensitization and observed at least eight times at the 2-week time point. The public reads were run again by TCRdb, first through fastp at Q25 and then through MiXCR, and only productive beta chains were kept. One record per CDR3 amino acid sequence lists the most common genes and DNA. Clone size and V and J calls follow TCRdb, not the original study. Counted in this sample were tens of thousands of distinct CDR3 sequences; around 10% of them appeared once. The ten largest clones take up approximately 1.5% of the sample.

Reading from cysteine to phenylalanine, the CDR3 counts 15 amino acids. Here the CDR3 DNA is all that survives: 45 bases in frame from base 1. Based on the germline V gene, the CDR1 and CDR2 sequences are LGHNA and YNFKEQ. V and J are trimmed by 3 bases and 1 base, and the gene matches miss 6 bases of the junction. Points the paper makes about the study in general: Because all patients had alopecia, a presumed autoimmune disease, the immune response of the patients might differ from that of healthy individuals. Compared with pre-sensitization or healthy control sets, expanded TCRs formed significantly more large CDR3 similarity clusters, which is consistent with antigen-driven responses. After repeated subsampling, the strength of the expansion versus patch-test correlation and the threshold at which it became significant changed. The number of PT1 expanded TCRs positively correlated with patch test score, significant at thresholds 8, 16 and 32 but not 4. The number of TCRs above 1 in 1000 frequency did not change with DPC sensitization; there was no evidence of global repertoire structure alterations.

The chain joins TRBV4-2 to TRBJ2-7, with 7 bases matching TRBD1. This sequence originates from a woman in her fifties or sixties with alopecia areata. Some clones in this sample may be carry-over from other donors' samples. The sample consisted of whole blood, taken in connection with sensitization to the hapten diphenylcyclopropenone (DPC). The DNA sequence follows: TGTGCCAGCAGCCAGCCGACAGGGATATCCTACGAGCAGTACTTC. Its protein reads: CASSQPTGISYEQYF.